This T cell receptor (beta chain) was captured by sequencing in a study of T cell repertoires in cytomegalovirus infection. Across the whole study: Researchers turned to recently identified HLA-C-restricted CMV epitopes as well as well-studied HLA-B-restricted ones. Carrying CMV and the relevant HLA type showed in public TCR beta signatures.

Only one count was recorded for this clonotype. The antigen is undetermined. From the reads, TCRdb called clonotypes with MiXCR, one entry per CDR3 protein. The table lists hundreds of thousands of distinct CDR3 sequences, 30% to 40% of them singletons. CDR1 and CDR2 from the germline V gene are DFQATT and SNEGSKA (reference sequence). V lost 0 bases to trimming and J lost 6 bases; unmatched junction nucleotides: 4. The CDR3 has 13 amino acids. General study points: Dominating the ex vivo response were HLA-C-restricted CMV-specific TCR beta clonotypes.

Sequencing used cultured PBMCs, obtained from culture after CMV antigen stimulation. The chain is built from TRBV20-1 and TRBJ1-1; 7 bases are a match to TRBD1. The TCR comes from a human donor in good health (CMV status not recorded). Some clones in this sample may be carry-over from other donors' samples. The CDR3 region is CSARDRGRAEAFF. Here the CDR3 DNA reads TGCAGTGCTAGAGACAGGGGGAGGGCTGAAGCTTTCTTT.